Included here is one T cell receptor (beta chain) sequence, with context. Germline V gives CDR1 PRHDT, CDR2 FYEKMQ (reference sequence). The CDR3 extends over 16 amino acids. Trimming took 5 bases from V and 6 from J; bases not matched to a gene: 12. Here immunoSEQ multiplex PCR was the method, and the copy in TCRdb shows in-frame clones only, minus some. The table shows over 100,000 clones, with around 90% occurring only once. These data belong to a study of blood T cell repertoires in COVID-19. Across the whole study: Acute-phase and convalescent COVID-19 samples originated in the United States, Italy and Spain.

The clonotype was recovered from a human donor in a cohort sampled during active COVID-19. The J gene is TRBJ1-4, the V gene TRBV13, with 7 bases fitting TRBD1. Sequencing used peripheral blood. CDR3: CASSLLRDSQDEKLFF. CDR3 nucleotide sequence: TGTGCCAGCAGCCTTCTCCGGGACAGTCAAGATGAAAAACTGTTTTTT. Full variable domain (missing parts from reference TRBV13 and TRBJ1-4): AAGVIQSPRHLIKEKRETATLKCYPIPRHDTVYWYQQGPGQDPQFLISFYEKMQSDKGSIPDRFSAQQFSDYHSELNMSSLELGDSALYFCASSLLRDSQDEKLFFGSGTQLSVL.